A single T cell receptor beta chain is shown here with its context. The antigen remains unidentified. The record originates from a study of T cell repertoires in cytomegalovirus infection. About the study: Indicated by public TCR beta signatures were CMV infection and matching HLA type. General study results and limits: The study found HLA-C-restricted CMV-specific TCR beta clonotypes dominating the ex vivo response.

TCRdb reanalysed the reads using MiXCR and keeps one entry per CDR3 protein. The sample lists around 180,000 distinct CDR3 sequences; roughly 27% were seen once. The CDR3 has 14 amino acids. Trimming stripped 7 bases from V and 4 bases from J, with 13 bases between. Germline V gene lookup returns CDR1 SGHTA and CDR2 FQGNSA. The source of this sequence is a human donor in good health (CMV status not recorded). Some clones in this sample may be carry-over from other donors' samples. Input material: PBMCs. This chain joins TRBV7-2 and TRBJ2-2, with unresolved D. Here the CDR3 DNA reads TGTGCCAGCACCCCGACAAGGGTCACCGGGGAGCTGTTTTTT. Its translation: CASTPTRVTGELFF.